This T cell receptor (beta chain) was observed in a study of early T cells in non-severe SARS-CoV-2 infection (dated by TCRdb to about 2021). Study-level background: Bulk RNA from unsorted whole blood was used for TCR sequencing, so alpha and beta chains could not be paired. The paper's findings and limits, for the study overall: VDJdb matching was skewed toward anti-spike CD8 responses and likely underestimated virus-specific expansions by missing private and CD4 specificities.

This clonotype was recorded many times. Its cognate antigen has yet to be identified. The sample holds no much larger clone one base away, and base qualities are not on file. V is trimmed back by 4 bases and J by 5 bases, and the junction contains 19 bases that no gene match accounts for. Taken from the germline V gene, the CDR1 and CDR2 loops are SNHLY and FYNNEI. The CDR3 goes from the cysteine to the phenylalanine over 20 residues. The only DNA kept is the CDR3, 60 bases in frame from the first base. Library preparation used 5' RACE. These reads were obtained on a NextSeq 500. In the TCR library protocol, unique molecular identifiers were attached to individual cDNA molecules to correct for PCR bias and sequencing error. Sequencing covered both TCR alpha and beta chains, and within each sample the abundances of alpha and beta sequences were tightly co-correlated. As for the original processing: Decombinator V4 was used to perform V gene, J gene and CDR3 annotation of TCR sequences. TCRs were defined as expanded if a significant change between any two time points was detected under a Poisson model with p below 0.0001. TCR abundances were normalised to the total number of TCRs sequenced per sample and were expressed as counts per million. TRAV1-2 paired with TRAJ12, TRAJ20 or TRAJ33 defined MAIT TCRs, while TRAV10 paired with TRAJ18 defined iNKT TCRs. VDJdb, accessed 1 November 2021, was searched for CMV, EBV and SARS-CoV-2 annotated TCRs, excluding TCRs annotated for multiple antigens. Clones were called with MiXCR by TCRdb after fastp trimmed the public reads at Q25, and only in-frame beta chains were retained. Entries are consolidated by CDR3 protein sequence, retaining the most common genes and DNA. These V and J calls are TCRdb output, not the study's own analysis. For this sample the table gives some 83,000 distinct CDR3 sequences, of which about 10% were detected only once. 8% of the sample goes to the ten largest clones.

Set within a cohort of healthcare workers in London, UK, this nested case-control study involved weekly PCR testing of nasopharyngeal swabs along with blood sampling. Healthcare workers were recruited between 23 and 31 March 2020, during the week of the UK lockdown, and were followed weekly for up to roughly 16 weeks. The receptor's source is an adult who was a healthcare worker with PCR-confirmed SARS-CoV-2 infection or an uninfected control (not recorded which). The material sequenced was whole blood, taken at baseline. The V and J segments used are TRBV2 and TRBJ2-1; a stretch of 11 junction bases matches TRBD1. The DNA sequence reads TGTGCCAGCAGTGGCGATTGGACAGGGGGCGCGGCGGGACTCCACAATGAGCAGTTCTTC. Protein translation: CASSGDWTGGAAGLHNEQFF.